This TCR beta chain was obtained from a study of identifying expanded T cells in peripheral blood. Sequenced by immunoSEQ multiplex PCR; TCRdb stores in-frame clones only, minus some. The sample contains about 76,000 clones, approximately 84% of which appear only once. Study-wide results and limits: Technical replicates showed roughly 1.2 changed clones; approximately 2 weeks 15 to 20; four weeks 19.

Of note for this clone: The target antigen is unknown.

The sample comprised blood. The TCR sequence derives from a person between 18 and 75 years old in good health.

The CDR3 nucleotides are TGTGCCAGCAGCGTAGCACAGGGAGGCGGGGAGACCCAGTACTTC. This codes for CASSVAQGGGETQYF. J is TRBJ2-5 and V is TRBV9; D is perhaps TRBD1 or TRBD2 (6 bases each). This CDR3 has 15 amino acids. V lost 0 bases to trimming and J lost 5 bases, with 14 bases between them. CDR1 and CDR2 (germline): SGDLS, YYNGEE.